This T cell receptor (beta chain) derives from a study of CD8 T cells in Susac syndrome. CDR1 SQVTM and CDR2 ANQGSEA come from the germline V gene. The CDR3 is 12 residues long. V was trimmed by 3 bases and J by 1 base, leaving 6 bases between them. RNA amounts of roughly 0.45 to 1 ug underwent reverse transcription with random hexamers. With immunoSEQ multiplex PCR, TCR beta CDR3 was amplified across 54 Vbeta and 13 Jbeta. A single record per CDR3 protein comes from TCRdb applying MiXCR to the immunoSEQ multiplex PCR reads. The table shows 150,000 to 200,000 distinct CDR3 sequences, with approximately 95% occurring only once.

The specimen sequenced was CD4+ T cells from PBMCs. This sequence originates from a human donor in good health. The V call is TRBV29-1, the J call TRBJ1-1, with D unclear. The CDR3 region is CSVDRANTEAFF. In DNA form, the CDR3 reads TGCAGCGTTGATAGGGCGAACACTGAAGCTTTCTTT.